This T cell receptor (beta chain) was captured by sequencing in a study of blood T cell repertoires in COVID-19. Overall study: Specimens from acute and convalescent COVID-19 originated in the United States, Italy and Spain. PBMCs, B-cell-depleted T cells, or T cells were the source of the cDNA or gDNA that made up the material.

As handled by the study authors: Quantification of nucleated cells was approximated via reference gene primer amplification. Libraries were prepared by immunoSEQ multiplex PCR; TCRdb keeps only in-frame clonotypes and omits some of them. The DNA was the basis for D and trimming; V, J and clone size are from that table. The profile covers approximately 81,000 clones, with 90% to 95% appearing a single time and over 1.5% taken by the ten largest. The CDR3 spans 16 residues. Trimming removed 3 bases from V and 6 bases from J, with 17 bases in between. Germline V CDR1 and CDR2: MGHRA, YSYEKL. Sequencing input: peripheral blood. V usage is TRBV4-1 and J usage is TRBJ2-2; TRBD1 might be the D (5 bases). The receptor comes from a woman aged 45-65 years in a cohort sampled during active COVID-19. The CDR3, as DNA: TGCGCCAGCAGCCATGGGGCCTGGGTCCAAGCCGGGGAGCTGTTTTTT. It specifies CASSHGAWVQAGELFF.